A single sample gave rise to the 23 T cell receptor beta chains below, sequenced in a study of T cells after yellow fever vaccination. Using its own MiXCR run on the 5' RACE reads, TCRdb lists one record per CDR3 protein. Of hundreds of thousands of distinct CDR3 sequences in the sample, over 9% were seen once. Sequencing used PBMCs, obtained on the day of the yellow fever booster vaccination. The receptors originated from a man younger than 45 who received the YFV17D yellow fever vaccine.

The genes are TRBV7-2 and TRBJ2-5; D not resolved. V lost 5 bases to trimming and J lost 4 bases, with 11 bases between them. CDR3 length: 13 residues. CDR1 SGHTA and CDR2 FQGNSA come from the germline V gene. This CDR3 is CASSVRPPETQYF. In nucleotides, the CDR3 is TGTGCCAGCAGCGTAAGGCCCCCAGAGACCCAGTACTTC. Complete variable domain (other parts from reference TRBV7-2 and TRBJ2-5): GAGVSQSPSNKVTEKGKDVELRCDPISGHTALYWYRQSLGQGLEFLIYFQGNSAPDKSGLPSDRFSAERTGGSVSTLTIQRTQQEDSAVYLCASSVRPPETQYFGPGTRLLVL.

Here the CDR3 DNA reads TGCGCCAGCAGCCCAGCGGAAGGGGACGGCACAGATACGCAGTATTTT. As protein: CASSPAEGDGTDTQYF. This rearrangement joins TRBV4-3 to TRBJ2-3; D assignment may be TRBD1 or TRBD2 (5 bases each). The germline gives CDR1 LGHNA, CDR2 YSLEER. V was cut by 4 bases and J by 1 base, with 15 bases left in between. CDR3 length: 16 residues.

Points on this clonotype: This may stem from a read error, because a much larger clone lies one nucleotide away. V is TRBV5-5 and J is TRBJ1-1; D remains ambiguous. The CDR3 runs to 12 residues. Per the germline V gene, CDR1 is SGHKS and CDR2 is YYEKEE (reference sequence). The germline V and J ends were trimmed by 4 bases and 0 bases, with 4 bases remaining between them. CDR3 residues: CASSAMNTEAFF. The CDR3 DNA is TGTGCCAGCAGCGCCATGAACACTGAAGCTTTCTTT. Full variable domain (outside the CDR3, taken from reference TRBV5-5 and TRBJ1-1): DAGVTQSPTHLIKTRGQQVTLRCSPISGHKSVSWYQQVLGQGPQFIFQYYEKEERGRGNFPDRFSARQFPNYSSELNVNALLLGDSALYLCASSAMNTEAFFGQGTRLTVV.

V is TRBV10-3 and J is TRBJ2-5, with D perhaps TRBD2 (6 bases). Germline CDR1 reads ENHRY; CDR2 reads SYGVKD. Trimming took 0 bases from V and 1 from J, leaving 12 bases between them. This CDR3 contains 16 residues. CDR3 residues: CAISESWVAVQETQYF. The CDR3 nucleotides are TGTGCCATCAGTGAGTCTTGGGTAGCGGTCCAAGAGACCCAGTACTTC.

V and J are TRBV7-9 and TRBJ2-7; 9 bases fit TRBD1. This CDR3 region has 16 residues. The junction had 15 bases not matched to a gene; V was cut back by 5 bases and J by 7 bases. Germline CDR1 is SEHNR and CDR2 is FQNEAQ (reference sequence). The CDR3 spells CASSQLTGTGFGEQYF. CDR3 bases: TGTGCCAGCAGCCAGCTTACCGGGACAGGGTTTGGAGAGCAGTACTTC.

This clonotype was counted only a few times. The V call is TRBV20-1, the J call TRBJ2-7; the match to TRBD2 covers 7 bases. CDR1 is DFQATT and CDR2 is SNEGSKA in the germline V gene (reference sequence). The CDR3 contains 14 residues. J gave up 2 bases and V 3 bases, and 7 bases lay outside the gene matches. CDR3 sequence: CSARKGGPTYEQYF. The CDR3, as DNA: TGCAGTGCTAGGAAGGGAGGGCCTACCTACGAGCAGTACTTC.

The V gene is TRBV6-2 or TRBV6-3, the J gene TRBJ2-7; weak D call: TRBD2 (5 bases). CDR3 length: 14 amino acids. Germline lookup yields CDR1 MNHEY and CDR2 SVGEGT. V shed 4 bases and J shed 0 bases, with 10 bases lying between them. The CDR3 is CASSFGVTSYEQYF. CDR3 DNA: TGTGCCAGCAGTTTCGGGGTTACCTCCTACGAGCAGTACTTC.

Only a few counts were recorded for this clonotype. J is TRBJ2-7 and V is TRBV5-6; tentatively, D is TRBD2 (6 bases). This CDR3 has 15 amino acids. Trimming removed 1 base at V and 7 bases at J, with 18 bases between. The germline V gene encodes CDR1 SGHDT and CDR2 YYEEEE. The CDR3 DNA is TGTGCCAGCAGCTTGACCGCGGTGAAGGCGGGAGAGCAGTACTTC. It yields the protein CASSLTAVKAGEQYF.

The chain has TRBV12-3 or TRBV12-4 and TRBJ1-4; D is undetermined. The CDR3 sequence is 14 residues long. With 6 bases removed from V and 2 bases from J, the gap between germline ends came to 10 bases. This chain's CDR3 is CASRPRLTNEKLFF. The CDR3 region has the DNA TGTGCCAGCAGGCCACGACTGACTAATGAAAAACTGTTTTTT.

This clonotype turned up a few times. CDR3 amino acids: CASSLLTGTDTQYF. In DNA form, the CDR3 reads TGTGCCAGCAGCTTACTTACCGGCACAGATACGCAGTATTTT. This sequence joins TRBV5-6 and TRBJ2-3, with D unclear. This CDR3 comprises 14 residues. V lost 2 bases and J lost 1, with 8 bases in between. Germline loops: CDR1 SGHDT, CDR2 YYEEEE.

The chain recombines TRBV10-2 with TRBJ1-1; D call uncertain. Germline loops: CDR1 WSHSY, CDR2 SAAADI. This CDR3 comprises 14 residues. Trimming took 6 bases from V and 0 from J, leaving 11 bases between them. CDR3 DNA sequence: TGCGCCAGCAGAAACACACACATGAACACTGAAGCTTTCTTT. This translates into CASRNTHMNTEAFF.

This clonotype was seen only a few times. The chain recombines TRBV15 with TRBJ2-3; tentative D call: TRBD2 (6 bases). CDR3 length equals 14 residues. Trimming pared 6 bases from V and 5 bases from J, leaving 15 bases between. In germline, CDR1 is LNHNV, CDR2 YYDKDF (reference sequence). The CDR3 is CATRTSGDVDTQYF. The CDR3 nucleotides read TGTGCCACCAGGACGTCGGGAGATGTAGATACGCAGTATTTT.

Written as DNA, the CDR3 is TGCGCCAGCAGCTTGGCCGGGACAGATGTTTACAATGAGCAGTTCTTC. It codes for CASSLAGTDVYNEQFF. This chain uses TRBV5-1 with TRBJ2-1, with TRBD1 matching 7 bases. V gave up 0 bases and J gave up 4 bases; unmatched junction bases: 7. CDR3 length: 16 amino acids. Germline V gene sequence: CDR1 SGHRS, CDR2 YFSETQ.

This clonotype has just a few counts. The V call is TRBV5-1, the J call TRBJ2-7; 10 bases map to TRBD1. The V segment lost 4 bases and the J segment 2 bases; nucleotides outside the gene matches: 12. This CDR3 is 17 amino acids long. Germline loops: CDR1 SGHRS, CDR2 YFSETQ. The CDR3 bases are TGCGCCAGCAGCCCAAGGAGCGGCGGACAGGGGGCCTACGAGCAGTACTTC. Protein product: CASSPRSGGQGAYEQYF.

The chain links TRBV4-3 to TRBJ2-1; tentatively, D is TRBD2 (5 bases). Trimming took 4 bases from V and 1 from J, leaving 8 bases between them. Germline assignment: CDR1 LGHNA and CDR2 YSLEER. The CDR3 length is 14 residues. CDR3 nucleotide sequence: TGCGCCAGCAGCCTAGCGTGGTCCTACAATGAGCAGTTCTTC. This sequence encodes CASSLAWSYNEQFF.

This chain joins TRBV20-1 and TRBJ2-7; 8 nucleotides agree with TRBD2. Germline loops: CDR1 DFQATT, CDR2 SNEGSKA (reference sequence). The CDR3 has 13 amino acids. The V segment lost 4 bases and the J segment 2 bases; nucleotides outside the gene matches: 4. The CDR3 bases are TGCAGTGCTAATTCGGGAGGGCCCTACGAGCAGTACTTC. It translates to CSANSGGPYEQYF.

This clonotype was recorded many times. The chain uses TRBV11-2 and TRBJ2-3; no clear D gene. The V end lost 0 bases, the J end lost 0 bases, and 13 bases lay between the germline ends. CDR3 size: 17 residues. Germline V gives CDR1 SGHAT, CDR2 FQNNGV. The CDR3 DNA follows: TGTGCCAGCAGCTTAGATAGGATCTTTACTAGCACAGATACGCAGTATTTT. Encoded protein: CASSLDRIFTSTDTQYF.

V and J are TRBV9 and TRBJ2-7; D gene unclear. CDR1 and CDR2 (germline): SGDLS, YYNGEE. The CDR3 loop spans 13 amino acids. Trimming took off 0 bases at V and 5 bases at J, with 9 bases between the two ends. The CDR3 DNA sequence: TGTGCCAGCAGCGTAGCCCTCAGCAACGAGCAGTACTTC. As protein: CASSVALSNEQYF.

The V gene is TRBV20-1, the J gene TRBJ2-3; 9 bases map to TRBD2. The V gene's germline CDR1 is DFQATT and CDR2 SNEGSKA (reference sequence). V was clipped by 6 bases and J by 1 base; unmatched bases: 14. This CDR3 has 17 residues. CDR3: CSAHPLSTSGRTDTQYF. The CDR3 DNA is TGCAGTGCCCACCCTCTTTCTACTAGCGGGCGCACAGATACGCAGTATTTT.

The V and J genes are TRBV19 and TRBJ2-3; 9 nucleotides agree with TRBD1. This CDR3 contains 17 residues. The junction had 13 bases not matched to a gene; V was cut back by 5 bases and J by 4 bases. Germline V gene sequence: CDR1 LNHDA, CDR2 SQIVND (reference sequence). The DNA of the CDR3 is TGTGCCAGTAGTGCAAAACTCCCGGGACAGGGCCCAGATACGCAGTATTTT. Translated, it gives CASSAKLPGQGPDTQYF.

The chain joins TRBV9 to TRBJ2-5, with D perhaps matching TRBD1 or TRBD2 (5 bases each). The CDR3 length is 16 residues. The germline V gene has CDR1 SGDLS and CDR2 YYNGEE. V was clipped by 0 bases and J by 8 bases, with 20 bases between them. This CDR3 reads CASSVAPNPRGETQYF. CDR3 DNA: TGTGCCAGCAGCGTAGCCCCGAATCCCCGAGGGGAAACCCAGTACTTC.

The rearrangement uses TRBV7-9 and TRBJ2-1, with TRBD2 matching 7 bases. The CDR3 runs to 15 residues. CDR1 and CDR2 from the germline V gene are SEHNR and FQNEAQ (reference sequence). The ends lost 2 bases at V and 4 bases at J; junction bases unmatched: 5. CDR3 amino acids: CASSLMAGVYNEQFF. The CDR3 coding sequence is TGTGCCAGCAGCTTAATGGCGGGAGTGTACAATGAGCAGTTCTTC.

This rearrangement joins TRBV9 to TRBJ1-1; tentatively, D is TRBD1 (6 bases). Germline V lookup: CDR1 SGDLS, CDR2 YYNGEE. Trimming pared 3 bases from V and 11 bases from J, leaving 23 bases between. CDR3 length: 15 amino acids. CDR3 sequence: CASSDLLTSAGGAFF. The CDR3 nucleotides are TGTGCCAGCAGCGACCTTCTGACCTCAGCCGGGGGCGCTTTCTTT. Full variable domain (rest looked up from reference TRBV9 and TRBJ1-1): DSGVTQTPKHLITATGQRVTLRCSPRSGDLSVYWYQQSLDQGLQFLIQYYNGEERAKGNILERFSAQQFPDLHSELNLSSLELGDSALYFCASSDLLTSAGGAFFGQGTRLTVV.